Sequencing of this TCR beta chain was carried out in a study of blood T cell repertoires in COVID-19. There are 14 residues in the CDR3. Unmatched junction bases numbered 10, after V lost 6 bases and J lost 6 bases. Germline V CDR1 and CDR2: SQVTM, ANQGSEA. Clones were sequenced by immunoSEQ multiplex PCR, and TCRdb holds only the in-frame ones, with some missing. The repertoire holds about 270,000 clones, with about 89% as singletons. The sequenced sample was PBMCs or T cells enriched from blood (not recorded which). The chain joins TRBV29-1 to TRBJ2-1; 8 bases line up with TRBD2. The receptor's source is a woman aged 18-29 years who had recovered from COVID-19. The CDR3 sequence is CSVIGTRLSNEQFF. For the CDR3, the DNA is TGCAGCGTCATCGGGACTAGACTCTCCAATGAGCAGTTCTTC.